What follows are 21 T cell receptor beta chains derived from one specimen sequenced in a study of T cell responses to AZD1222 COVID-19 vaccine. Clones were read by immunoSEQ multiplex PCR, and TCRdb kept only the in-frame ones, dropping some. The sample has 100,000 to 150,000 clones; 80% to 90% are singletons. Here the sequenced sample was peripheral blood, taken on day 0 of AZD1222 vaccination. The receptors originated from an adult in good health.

The CDR3 DNA sequence: TGCGCCAGCAGCCCGACTGGGGCGCGGTTCAATCAGCCCCAGCATTTT. Translated, it gives CASSPTGARFNQPQHF. The genes are TRBV5-1 and TRBJ1-5; D possibly corresponds to TRBD1 (5 bases). In germline, CDR1 is SGHRS, CDR2 YFSETQ. V was clipped by 4 bases and J by 3 bases, with 17 bases between them. The CDR3 is made up of 16 amino acids.

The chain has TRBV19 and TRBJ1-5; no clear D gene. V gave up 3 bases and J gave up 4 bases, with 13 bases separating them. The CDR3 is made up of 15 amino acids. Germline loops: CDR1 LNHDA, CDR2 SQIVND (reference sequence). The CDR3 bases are TGTGCCAGTAGTATCAAACCGGATAGTAATCAGCCCCAGCATTTT. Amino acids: CASSIKPDSNQPQHF.

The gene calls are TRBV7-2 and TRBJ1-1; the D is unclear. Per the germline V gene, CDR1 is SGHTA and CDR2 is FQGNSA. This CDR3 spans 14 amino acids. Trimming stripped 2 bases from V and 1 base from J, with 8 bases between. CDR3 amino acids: CASSLWVTNTEAFF. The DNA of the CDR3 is TGTGCCAGCAGCTTATGGGTCACGAACACTGAAGCTTTCTTT.

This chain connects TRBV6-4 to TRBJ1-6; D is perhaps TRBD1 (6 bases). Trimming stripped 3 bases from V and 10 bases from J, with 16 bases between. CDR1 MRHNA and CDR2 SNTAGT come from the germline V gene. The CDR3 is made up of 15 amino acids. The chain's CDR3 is CASSETRGLNSPLHF. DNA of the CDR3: TGTGCCAGCAGTGAAACCCGGGGGCTTAACTCACCCCTCCACTTT.

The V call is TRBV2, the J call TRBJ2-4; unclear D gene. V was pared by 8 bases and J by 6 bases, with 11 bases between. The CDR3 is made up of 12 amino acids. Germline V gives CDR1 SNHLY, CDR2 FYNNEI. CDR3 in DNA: TGTGCCAGCTTGGTGAACCCAAACATTCAGTACTTC. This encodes CASLVNPNIQYF.

CDR3 coding DNA: TGTGCCACCAGCAACCCGGGGGGCACCTACAATGAGCAGTTCTTC. Amino acid sequence: CATSNPGGTYNEQFF. This chain joins TRBV15 and TRBJ2-1, with D possibly being TRBD2 (7 bases). Germline CDR1 is LNHNV and CDR2 is YYDKDF (reference sequence). This CDR3 region has 15 residues. Trimming took 4 bases from V and 2 from J, leaving 12 bases between them.

CDR3 sequence: CASSLAFSPLHF. CDR3 sequence (DNA): TGTGCCAGCAGCTTAGCGTTTTCACCCCTCCACTTT. The genes are TRBV7-2 and TRBJ1-6; no clear D gene. The CDR3 has 12 residues. The germline gives CDR1 SGHTA, CDR2 FQGNSA. Deletions cut 0 bases from V and 9 bases from J, with 3 bases between.

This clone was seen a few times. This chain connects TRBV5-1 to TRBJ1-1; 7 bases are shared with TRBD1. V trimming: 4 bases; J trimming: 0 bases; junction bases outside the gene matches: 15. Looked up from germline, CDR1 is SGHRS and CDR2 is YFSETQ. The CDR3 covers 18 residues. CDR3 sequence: CASSLVPGQTRMNTEAFF. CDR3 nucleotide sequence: TGCGCCAGCAGCCTTGTACCGGGACAGACGAGGATGAACACTGAAGCTTTCTTT. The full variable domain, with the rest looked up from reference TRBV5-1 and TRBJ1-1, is KAGVTQTPRYLIKTRGQQVTLSCSPISGHRSVSWYQQTPGQGLQFLFEYFSETQRNKGNFPGRFSGRQFSNSRSEMNVSTLELGDSALYLCASSLVPGQTRMNTEAFFGQGTRLTVV.

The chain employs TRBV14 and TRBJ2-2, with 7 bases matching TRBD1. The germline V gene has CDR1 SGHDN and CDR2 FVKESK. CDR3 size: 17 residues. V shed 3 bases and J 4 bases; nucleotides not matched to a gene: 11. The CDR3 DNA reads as TGTGCCAGCAGCCACCTGGACAGGCTGCGGGTCACCGGGGAGCTGTTTTTT. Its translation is CASSHLDRLRVTGELFF.

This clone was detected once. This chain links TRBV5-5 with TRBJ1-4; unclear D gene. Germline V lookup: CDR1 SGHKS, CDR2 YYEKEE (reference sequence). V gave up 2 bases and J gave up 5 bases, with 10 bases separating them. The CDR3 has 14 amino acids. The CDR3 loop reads CASSFGRENEKLFF. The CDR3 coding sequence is TGTGCCAGCAGCTTTGGACGGGAGAATGAAAAACTGTTTTTT.

The CDR3 DNA reads as TGCGCCAGTCATGAGGGCACAGATACGCAGTATTTT. This encodes CASHEGTDTQYF. V usage is TRBV5-1 and J usage is TRBJ2-3, with no clear D. The V and J ends lost 8 bases and 1 base respectively, with 8 bases between them. This CDR3 has 12 amino acids. Germline loops: CDR1 SGHRS, CDR2 YFSETQ.

In nucleotides, the CDR3 is TGTGCCAGCAGCCCCGATGGGGGTGGGACCTACGAGCAGTACTTC. Its protein is CASSPDGGGTYEQYF. The rearrangement uses TRBV5-4 and TRBJ2-7; TRBD1 or TRBD2 may be the D gene (5 bases each). CDR1 and CDR2 (germline): SGHNT, YYREEE (reference sequence). The CDR3 has 15 residues. Trimming left V 4 bases short and J 2 bases short, with 16 bases between.

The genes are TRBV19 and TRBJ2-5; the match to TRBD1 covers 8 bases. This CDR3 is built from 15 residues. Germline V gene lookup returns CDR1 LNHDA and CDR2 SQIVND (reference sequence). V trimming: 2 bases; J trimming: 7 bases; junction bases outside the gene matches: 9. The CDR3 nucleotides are TGTGCCAGTAGTATACAGGCAGGGGGCGGCGTGACCCAGTACTTC. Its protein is CASSIQAGGGVTQYF.

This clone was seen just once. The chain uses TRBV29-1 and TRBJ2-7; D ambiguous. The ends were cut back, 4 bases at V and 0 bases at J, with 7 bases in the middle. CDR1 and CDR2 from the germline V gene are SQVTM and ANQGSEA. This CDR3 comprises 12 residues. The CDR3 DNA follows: TGCAGCGTTGCAAGTGACTCCTACGAGCAGTACTTC. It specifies CSVASDSYEQYF.

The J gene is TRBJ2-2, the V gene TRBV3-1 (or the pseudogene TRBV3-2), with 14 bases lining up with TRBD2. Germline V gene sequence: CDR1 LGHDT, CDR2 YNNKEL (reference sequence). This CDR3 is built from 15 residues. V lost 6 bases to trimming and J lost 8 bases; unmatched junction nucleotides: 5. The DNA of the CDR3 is TGTGCCAGCAGACGGACTAGCGGGGGGTTTGGGGAGCTGTTTTTT. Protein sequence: CASRRTSGGFGELFF.

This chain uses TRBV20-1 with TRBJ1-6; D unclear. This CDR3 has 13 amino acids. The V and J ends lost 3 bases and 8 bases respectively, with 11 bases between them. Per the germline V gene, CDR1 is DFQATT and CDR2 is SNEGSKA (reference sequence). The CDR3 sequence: CSASEGFDSPLHF. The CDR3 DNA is TGCAGTGCTAGTGAGGGTTTCGATTCACCCCTCCACTTT.

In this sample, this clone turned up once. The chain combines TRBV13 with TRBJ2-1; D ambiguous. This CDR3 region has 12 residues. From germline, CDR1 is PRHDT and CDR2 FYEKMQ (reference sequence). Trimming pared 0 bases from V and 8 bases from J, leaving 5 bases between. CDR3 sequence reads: CASSLGPHEQFF. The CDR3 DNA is TGTGCCAGCAGCTTAGGCCCCCATGAGCAGTTCTTC. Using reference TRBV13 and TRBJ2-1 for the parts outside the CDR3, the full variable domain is AAGVIQSPRHLIKEKRETATLKCYPIPRHDTVYWYQQGPGQDPQFLISFYEKMQSDKGSIPDRFSAQQFSDYHSELNMSSLELGDSALYFCASSLGPHEQFFGPGTRLTVL.

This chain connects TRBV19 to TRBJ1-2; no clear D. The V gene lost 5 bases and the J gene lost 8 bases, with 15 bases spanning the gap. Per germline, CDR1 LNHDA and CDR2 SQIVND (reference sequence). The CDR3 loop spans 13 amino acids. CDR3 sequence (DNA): TGTGCCAGTAGTCCGGACGGGCTATTGGGCTACACCTTC. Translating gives CASSPDGLLGYTF.

This chain's CDR3 is CASSLLGDGSYEQYF. DNA of the CDR3: TGTGCCAGCAGCTTACTCGGAGACGGGTCCTACGAGCAGTACTTC. The chain has TRBV7-2 and TRBJ2-7; D remains unclear. The CDR3 sequence is 15 residues long. Germline lookup yields CDR1 SGHTA and CDR2 FQGNSA. V was trimmed by 2 bases and J by 1 base, leaving 12 bases between them.

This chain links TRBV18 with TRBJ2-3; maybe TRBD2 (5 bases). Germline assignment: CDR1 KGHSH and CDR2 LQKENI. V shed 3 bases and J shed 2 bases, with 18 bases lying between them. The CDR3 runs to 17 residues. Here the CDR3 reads CASSPPGGSFFTDTQYF. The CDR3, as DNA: TGTGCCAGCTCACCCCCAGGCGGGTCGTTCTTCACAGATACGCAGTATTTT.

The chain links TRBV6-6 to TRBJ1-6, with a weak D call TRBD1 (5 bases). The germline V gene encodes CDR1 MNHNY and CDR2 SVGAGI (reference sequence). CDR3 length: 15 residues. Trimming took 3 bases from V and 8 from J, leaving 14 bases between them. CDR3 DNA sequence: TGTGCCAGCAGTTATATGTCTGGGGCGGATTCACCCCTCCACTTT. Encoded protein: CASSYMSGADSPLHF.